A single sample gave rise to the 29 T cell receptor beta chains below, sequenced in a study of blood T cells in healthy people across ages. Through a sample-barcoded 5' primer and a J-beta primer mix, a second PCR was run for roughly 6 to 11 cycles. TCRdb passed the 5' RACE reads through MiXCR, listing each CDR3 protein once. The sample yields more than 500,000 distinct CDR3 sequences, roughly a quarter seen once. The data were also submitted as part of a second study, on T cells of mothers and their children.

The sequenced material came from blood. Source of these receptors: a boy between 2 and 10 years old in good health.

This chain links TRBV20-1 with TRBJ1-2; the match to TRBD1 covers 8 bases. CDR3 length: 13 amino acids. Trimming cost V 6 bases and J 7 bases; bases outside gene matches: 10. The V gene's germline CDR1 is DFQATT and CDR2 SNEGSKA (reference sequence). The CDR3, as DNA: TGCAGTGCCATACAGGGGGTGATTAGTGGCTACACCTTC. This codes for CSAIQGVISGYTF.

The chain links TRBV2 to TRBJ2-1; 8 bases fit TRBD1. Losses at the gene ends were 1 base for V and 6 bases for J; bases not matched to a gene: 8. This CDR3 contains 16 residues. Germline lookup yields CDR1 SNHLY and CDR2 FYNNEI. The CDR3 DNA follows: TGTGCCAGCAGTGAAGAGGCCAGGGGGCGCCTCAATGAGCAGTTCTTC. Translated: CASSEEARGRLNEQFF.

The chain carries TRBV20-1 and TRBJ2-7; D perhaps matches TRBD1 (5 bases). The CDR3 totals 16 residues. Germline V gives CDR1 DFQATT, CDR2 SNEGSKA (reference sequence). The ends were cut back, 0 bases at V and 0 bases at J, with 15 bases in the middle. As DNA, the CDR3 is TGCAGTGCTAGAGATGGGGCCCTGGGTGGCTCCTACGAGCAGTACTTC. Translating it yields CSARDGALGGSYEQYF.

The chain carries TRBV19 and TRBJ1-5; TRBD1 might be the D (6 bases). Trimming took off 4 bases at V and 3 bases at J, with 7 bases between the two ends. The CDR3 has 13 residues. Germline V CDR1 and CDR2: LNHDA, SQIVND (reference sequence). The CDR3 sequence is CASSRQDNQPQHF. The CDR3 nucleotides are TGTGCCAGTAGTAGACAGGACAATCAGCCCCAGCATTTT.

V is TRBV6-5 and J is TRBJ1-1, with TRBD1 identical over 8 bases. The CDR3 contains 15 residues. V lost 5 bases to trimming and J lost 5 bases; unmatched junction nucleotides: 10. The germline V gene encodes CDR1 MNHEY and CDR2 SVGAGI. The CDR3 reads CASSTTGAVGTEAFF. For the CDR3, the DNA is TGTGCCAGCAGTACGACAGGGGCGGTAGGAACTGAAGCTTTCTTT.

The chain joins TRBV5-1 to TRBJ2-1; 10 positions match TRBD1. Germline lookup yields CDR1 SGHRS and CDR2 YFSETQ. The CDR3 sequence is 16 residues long. The junction had 7 bases not matched to a gene; V was cut back by 3 bases and J by 4 bases. The CDR3 DNA reads TGCGCCAGCAGCTCGACCGGGACAGGGGAATACAATGAGCAGTTCTTC. This translates into CASSSTGTGEYNEQFF.

The CDR3 DNA is TGTGCCAGCAGCGCAGACAGGGATCGGGAACTGTTTTTT. Translating it yields CASSADRDRELFF. J is TRBJ1-4 and V is TRBV7-9; TRBD1 agrees at 7 bases. Germline CDR1 and CDR2: SEHNR and FQNEAQ (reference sequence). The CDR3 has 13 amino acids. The V segment lost 5 bases and the J segment 12 bases; nucleotides outside the gene matches: 9.

This clonotype was counted between two and nine times. The rearrangement joins TRBV18 to TRBJ2-6, with a tentative D call TRBD2 (5 bases). The V gene lost 5 bases and the J gene lost 2 bases, with 10 bases spanning the gap. The germline gives CDR1 KGHSH, CDR2 LQKENI. CDR3 length: 15 amino acids. The CDR3 DNA reads TGTGCCAGCTCAACCGCGAGGGCTGGGGCCAACGTCCTGACTTTC. Protein: CASSTARAGANVLTF.

This clonotype was seen a handful of times. V gene TRBV5-1 combines with J gene TRBJ2-1; TRBD1 agrees at 8 bases. With 5 bases clipped from V and 7 bases from J, the junction kept 5 bases outside the gene matches. Germline V CDR1 and CDR2: SGHRS, YFSETQ. This CDR3 region has 13 residues. In DNA form, the CDR3 reads TGCGCCAGCAGACCGACAGGGGCAAATGAGCAGTTCTTC. As protein: CASRPTGANEQFF.

The table lists this clonotype with a few counts. The rearrangement uses TRBV20-1 and TRBJ2-1; TRBD2 aligns across 7 bases. Looked up from germline, CDR1 is DFQATT and CDR2 is SNEGSKA (reference sequence). V lost 5 bases and J lost 5; bases outside the gene matches: 0. The CDR3 consists of 11 residues. The CDR3 bases are TGCAGTGCTGGGGGGGACAATGAGCAGTTCTTC. Its translation: CSAGGDNEQFF.

This clonotype has only one observation. The chain is built from TRBV7-8 and TRBJ2-1; 10 bases are a match to TRBD2. CDR1 SGHVS and CDR2 FQNEAQ come from the germline V gene. V lost 2 bases to trimming and J lost 3 bases; unmatched junction nucleotides: 4. This CDR3 is built from 16 residues. This CDR3 reads CASSLSGRALYNEQFF. The CDR3, as DNA: TGTGCCAGCAGCTTAAGCGGGAGGGCCCTCTACAATGAGCAGTTCTTC.

The rearrangement uses TRBV20-1 and TRBJ2-3, with 9 positions matching TRBD2. With 6 bases clipped from V and 6 bases from J, the junction kept 10 bases outside the gene matches. CDR3 length: 14 amino acids. Germline V gene lookup returns CDR1 DFQATT and CDR2 SNEGSKA (reference sequence). CDR3 bases: TGCAGTGCCCCCACCAGCGGGGGGTCGGATACGCAGTATTTT. Translation: CSAPTSGGSDTQYF.

This clonotype has a single count. This sequence joins TRBV4-2 and TRBJ2-5, with a weak D call TRBD1 (5 bases). Germline V lookup: CDR1 LGHNA, CDR2 YNFKEQ. Trimming removed 6 bases from V and 1 base from J, with 12 bases in between. CDR3 length: 14 residues. CDR3 nucleotide sequence: TGTGCCAGCAGTCCCGGCAGGGTCCAAGAGACCCAGTACTTC. As protein: CASSPGRVQETQYF.

V gene TRBV24-1 combines with J gene TRBJ2-5, with 10 bases identical to TRBD1. Judging by the DNA end, TRBJ2-1 fits better; the J call may be wrong. Germline-derived CDR1 and CDR2 are KGHDR and SFDVKD. CDR3 size: 17 residues. The CDR3 loop reads CATSGPSGTGAYNEQFF. The CDR3 DNA is TGTGCCACCAGTGGCCCTTCCGGGACAGGGGCCTACAATGAGCAGTTCTTC.

The rearrangement links TRBV10-3 to TRBJ2-3, with 11 nucleotides matching TRBD2. The CDR3 length is 17 residues. V lost 2 bases and J lost 4; bases outside the gene matches: 8. Germline values: CDR1 ENHRY, CDR2 SYGVKD. CDR3 loop: CAISETLAGGGADTQYF. The CDR3 coding sequence is TGTGCCATCAGTGAGACCCTAGCGGGAGGAGGTGCAGATACGCAGTATTTT.

This chain joins TRBV11-2 and TRBJ2-3; 8 bases match TRBD2. The CDR3 covers 16 residues. Germline CDR1 and CDR2: SGHAT and FQNNGV. Trimming took 5 bases from V and 6 from J; bases not matched to a gene: 13. The CDR3 DNA sequence: TGTGCCAGCAGCCCAACTATGAGCGGGGGTAGGGATACGCAGTATTTT. Translating gives CASSPTMSGGRDTQYF.

The chain employs TRBV7-3 and TRBJ1-1; no firm D call. The V gene's germline CDR1 is SGHTA and CDR2 FQGTGA. V lost 0 bases, J lost 5 bases, and 7 bases lay in between. CDR3 size: 13 residues. The CDR3 nucleotides are TGTGCCAGCAGCTTAACGTACGGAACTGAAGCTTTCTTT. This gives the protein CASSLTYGTEAFF.

This clonotype was seen a few times. At one end, the junction sequence differs from germline, possibly due to a read error. This chain uses TRBV4-2 with TRBJ2-2; 10 bases align to TRBD2. This CDR3 has 15 residues. Per germline, CDR1 LGHNA and CDR2 YNFKEQ. CDR3 amino acids: CAGSQGSGGAGELFF. CDR3 sequence (DNA): TGTGCCGGCAGCCAAGGCAGCGGGGGGGCCGGGGAGCTGTTTTTT.

This sequence joins TRBV5-1 and TRBJ2-7; D unresolved. The CDR3 sequence is 16 residues long. Per the germline V gene, CDR1 is SGHRS and CDR2 is YFSETQ. The V gene lost 0 bases and the J gene lost 3 bases, with 16 bases spanning the gap. The CDR3 DNA is TGCGCCAGCAGCTTGGCCTTGGCAGGTAACTTCTACGAGCAGTACTTC. It translates to CASSLALAGNFYEQYF.

This clonotype has only a few counts. The gene calls are TRBV11-2 and TRBJ1-1; 8 nucleotides line up with TRBD1. Germline-derived CDR1 and CDR2 are SGHAT and FQNNGV. The CDR3 totals 17 residues. V gave up 2 bases and J gave up 2 bases; unmatched junction bases: 10. DNA of the CDR3: TGTGCCAGCAGCTTAAGATCCCCGACAGGGGTAAACACTGAAGCTTTCTTT. As protein: CASSLRSPTGVNTEAFF.

The V call is TRBV2, the J call TRBJ2-1; D gene uncertain. There are 13 residues in the CDR3. Trimming removed 2 bases at V and 7 bases at J, with 9 bases between. From germline, CDR1 is SNHLY and CDR2 FYNNEI. DNA of the CDR3: TGTGCCAGCAGTGAATGGATTGGGAATGAGCAGTTCTTC. Its translation: CASSEWIGNEQFF.

A few counts support this clonotype. The chain combines TRBV15 with TRBJ2-2; D is undetermined. Trimming took off 3 bases at V and 5 bases at J, with 10 bases between the two ends. The germline V gene has CDR1 LNHNV and CDR2 YYDKDF (reference sequence). There are 14 residues in the CDR3. CDR3 sequence (DNA): TGTGCCACCAGCAGGGTAGCAGAAACCGGGGAGCTGTTTTTT. It yields the protein CATSRVAETGELFF.

This clonotype was seen only a few times. The rearrangement joins TRBV28 to TRBJ1-1; a possible D gene is TRBD1 (6 bases). Germline V gives CDR1 MDHEN, CDR2 SYDVKM. The CDR3 length is 11 residues. V lost 4 bases and J 11 bases, leaving 11 bases between the germline ends. The CDR3 DNA is TGTGCCAGCAGTTCCGGGACAATGGCTTTCTTT. This sequence encodes CASSSGTMAFF.

This clonotype turned up a few times. This chain links TRBV7-9 with TRBJ2-7; D gene unclear. Germline V gene data show CDR1 as SEHNR and CDR2 as FQNEAQ (reference sequence). The CDR3 loop spans 13 amino acids. V dropped 2 bases and J dropped 0 bases, with 5 bases sitting between them. CDR3 sequence: CASSLMSSYEQYF. The CDR3, as DNA: TGTGCCAGCAGCTTAATGAGCTCCTACGAGCAGTACTTC.

This clonotype was found many times. The rearrangement links TRBV12-3 or TRBV12-4 to TRBJ2-5, with 8 bases that match TRBD2. The V gene end was trimmed by 5 bases and the J gene end by 4 bases; junction bases not matched to a gene: 3. This CDR3 has 13 residues. In nucleotides, the CDR3 is TGTGCCAGCAGTCGAAGCGGGGGAGAGACCCAGTACTTC. This codes for CASSRSGGETQYF.

This clonotype was counted a few times. V gene TRBV5-1 combines with J gene TRBJ2-6; D gene ambiguous. Germline values: CDR1 SGHRS, CDR2 YFSETQ. The CDR3 is 16 amino acids. The V end was cut by 2 bases, the J end by 0 bases, with 9 bases between. The CDR3 is CASSLQRSSGANVLTF. The CDR3 DNA is TGCGCCAGCAGCTTACAGAGAAGCTCTGGGGCCAACGTCCTGACTTTC.

The chain uses TRBV6-1 and TRBJ1-2, with D maybe TRBD1 (5 bases). Germline V lookup: CDR1 MNHNS, CDR2 SASEGT. V lost 6 bases to trimming and J lost 3 bases, with 8 bases between them. The CDR3 has 12 amino acids. The CDR3 DNA sequence: TGTGCCAGCAGGGGGCGGGACTATGGCTACACCTTC. This sequence encodes CASRGRDYGYTF.

CDR3: CASSYGLGVGTDTQYF. Written as DNA, the CDR3 is TGTGCCAGCAGTTACGGGCTAGGGGTGGGCACAGATACGCAGTATTTT. This sequence joins TRBV6-6 and TRBJ2-3; D is possibly TRBD1 (5 bases). The CDR3 is 16 amino acids. The germline V and J ends were trimmed by 2 bases and 1 base, with 13 bases remaining between them. In germline, CDR1 is MNHNY, CDR2 SVGAGI (reference sequence).

This clonotype was recorded a few times. This chain joins TRBV11-2 and TRBJ1-1; maybe TRBD1 (5 bases). CDR3 size: 14 residues. Germline-derived CDR1 and CDR2 are SGHAT and FQNNGV. V was cut by 5 bases and J by 4 bases, with 14 bases left in between. The CDR3 DNA reads TGTGCCAGCAGCCCTATACAGGAGCGCACTGAAGCTTTCTTT. Its translation: CASSPIQERTEAFF.